This T cell receptor beta chain was identified in a study of tumour-infiltrating T cells in Burkitt lymphoma. The CDR3 has 14 amino acids. V gave up 5 bases and J gave up 2 bases, with 11 bases separating them. Germline lookup yields CDR1 SNHLY and CDR2 FYNNEI. This clone showed up just a few times. Repertoires were generated with immunoSEQ multiplex PCR, while TCRdb's copy carries only in-frame clones and drops some. The sample records thousands of clones, 14% being singletons. The TCR comes from a human donor with Burkitt lymphoma. Sample: tumor tissue. The chain carries TRBV2 and TRBJ2-3; D might be TRBD1 (6 bases). The DNA of the CDR3 is TGTGCCAGCAGTCAAGACAGGTCCACAGATACGCAGTATTTT. Protein product: CASSQDRSTDTQYF.